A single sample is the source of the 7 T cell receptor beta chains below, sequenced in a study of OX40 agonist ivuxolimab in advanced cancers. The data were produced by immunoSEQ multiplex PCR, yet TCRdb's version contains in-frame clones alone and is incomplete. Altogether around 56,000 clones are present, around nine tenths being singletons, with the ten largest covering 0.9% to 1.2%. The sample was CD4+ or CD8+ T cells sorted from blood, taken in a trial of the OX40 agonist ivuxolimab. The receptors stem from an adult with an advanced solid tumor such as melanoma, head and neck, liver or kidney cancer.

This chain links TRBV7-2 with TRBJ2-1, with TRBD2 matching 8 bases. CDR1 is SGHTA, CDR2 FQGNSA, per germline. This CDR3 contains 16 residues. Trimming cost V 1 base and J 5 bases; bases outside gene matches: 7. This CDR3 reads CASSLVRAGGHNEQFF. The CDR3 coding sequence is TGTGCCAGCAGCTTAGTGCGGGCGGGGGGCCACAATGAGCAGTTCTTC.

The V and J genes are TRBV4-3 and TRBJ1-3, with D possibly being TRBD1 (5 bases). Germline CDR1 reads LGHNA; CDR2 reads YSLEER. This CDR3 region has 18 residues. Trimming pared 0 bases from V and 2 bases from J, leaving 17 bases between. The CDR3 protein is CASSQDIMGQGAGNTIYF. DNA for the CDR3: TGCGCCAGCAGCCAAGATATAATGGGCCAGGGAGCTGGAAACACCATATATTTT.

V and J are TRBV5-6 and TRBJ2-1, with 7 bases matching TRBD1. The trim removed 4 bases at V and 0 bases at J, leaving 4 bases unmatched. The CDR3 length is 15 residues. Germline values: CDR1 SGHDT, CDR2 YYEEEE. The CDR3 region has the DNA TGTGCCAGCAGCCATCCAGGGGGCTCCTACAATGAGCAGTTCTTC. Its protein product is CASSHPGGSYNEQFF.

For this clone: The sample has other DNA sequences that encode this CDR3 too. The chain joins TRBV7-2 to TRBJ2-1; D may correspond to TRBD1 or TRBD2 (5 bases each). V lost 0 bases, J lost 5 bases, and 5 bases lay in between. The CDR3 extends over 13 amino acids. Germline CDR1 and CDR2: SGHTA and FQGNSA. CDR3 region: CASSLAGDNEQFF. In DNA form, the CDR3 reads TGTGCCAGCAGCTTAGCGGGGGACAATGAGCAGTTCTTC.

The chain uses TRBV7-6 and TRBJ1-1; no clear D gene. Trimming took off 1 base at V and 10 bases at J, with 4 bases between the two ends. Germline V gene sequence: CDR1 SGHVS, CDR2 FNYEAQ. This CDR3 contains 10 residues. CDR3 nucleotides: TGTGCCAGCAGCTTAGGGCCAGCTTTCTTT. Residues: CASSLGPAFF.

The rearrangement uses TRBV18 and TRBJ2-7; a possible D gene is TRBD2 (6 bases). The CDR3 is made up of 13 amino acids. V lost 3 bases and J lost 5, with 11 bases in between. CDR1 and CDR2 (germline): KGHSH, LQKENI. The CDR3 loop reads CASSPSGGDEQYF. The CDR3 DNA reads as TGTGCCAGCTCACCTTCCGGGGGTGACGAGCAGTACTTC.

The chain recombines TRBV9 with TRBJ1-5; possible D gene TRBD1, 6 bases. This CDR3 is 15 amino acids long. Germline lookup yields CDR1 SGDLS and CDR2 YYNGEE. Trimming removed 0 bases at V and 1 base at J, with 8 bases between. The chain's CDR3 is CASSVDQGSNQPQHF. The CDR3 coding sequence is TGTGCCAGCAGCGTAGATCAGGGGAGCAATCAGCCCCAGCATTTT.